A single T cell receptor (beta chain) is shown here with its context. Authors' analysis steps: Amplification with reference gene primers provided the estimates of nucleated cell counts. The assay was immunoSEQ multiplex PCR, and TCRdb's table has in-frame clones only and misses some. V and J calls and clone size follow that table, whereas D and trimming were derived from the DNA. The sample holds some 200,000 clones, approximately 90% seen once. V shed 2 bases, J shed 1 base, and the junction held 7 bases outside the gene matches. The CDR3 extends over 17 amino acids. Germline loops: CDR1 SGHTA, CDR2 FQGTGA. The entry originates in a study of blood T cell repertoires in COVID-19. Study at large: Material from acute and convalescent COVID-19 was sourced from the United States, Italy and Spain.

Individuals aged roughly 18 to 95 years were recruited from about two dozen US areas. Clinical history as reported by participants underpinned cohort assignment. The V gene is TRBV7-3, the J gene TRBJ2-1, with 8 nucleotides matching TRBD2. The receptor comes from a woman aged 25 to 39 who had recovered from COVID-19. Sequenced sample: PBMCs or T cells enriched from blood (not recorded which). CDR3 region: CASSLGAGGRSYNEQFF. CDR3 coding DNA: TGTGCCAGCAGCTTAGGGGCGGGAGGCAGGTCCTACAATGAGCAGTTCTTC.